Presented here are 29 T cell receptor beta chains from one specimen sequenced in a study of CD8 T cells in ankylosing spondylitis. Study observations and caveats: Within ankylosing spondylitis blood, a TCR beta motif made up of roughly eight highly homologous variants appeared to be characteristic.

These receptors are not linked to any known antigen. TCRdb re-derived calls from the 5' RACE reads in MiXCR, one entry per CDR3 protein. The data show about 840,000 distinct CDR3 sequences, 10% to 15% seen once. The sequenced material came from blood, either unsorted or a sorted T cell fraction (not recorded which). The receptors derive from a male donor with ankylosing spondylitis.

The chain recombines TRBV20-1 with TRBJ2-1; D might be TRBD1 or TRBD2, each matching 6 bases. Germline V CDR1 and CDR2: DFQATT, SNEGSKA (reference sequence). V was pared by 1 base and J by 5 bases, with 18 bases between. This CDR3 region has 16 residues. In DNA, the CDR3 is TGCAGTGCTAGAGTCCTCACAGGGAGGAAGGACAATGAGCAGTTCTTC. Translated, it gives CSARVLTGRKDNEQFF.

The chain joins TRBV7-2 to TRBJ2-5, with a tentative D call TRBD1 (5 bases). CDR1 and CDR2 (germline): SGHTA, FQGNSA. With 1 base removed from V and 9 bases from J, the gap between germline ends came to 12 bases. The CDR3 loop spans 13 amino acids. The CDR3 coding sequence is TGTGCCAGCAGCTTAGAGGGGCAACGGGCCCAGTACTTC. This codes for CASSLEGQRAQYF.

This clonotype was observed many times. This rearrangement joins TRBV5-1 to TRBJ2-3; D gene unclear. CDR1 and CDR2 (germline): SGHRS, YFSETQ. This CDR3 spans 13 amino acids. Deletions cut 4 bases from V and 3 bases from J, with 9 bases between. The CDR3 DNA reads TGCGCCAGCAGCCCCCCAATTACAGATACGCAGTATTTT. Its translation is CASSPPITDTQYF.

This clonotype has just a few counts. The chain links TRBV7-2 to TRBJ2-3, with D maybe TRBD2 (5 bases). V was cut by 4 bases and J by 5 bases, with 10 bases left in between. The CDR3 has 13 residues. CDR1 and CDR2 (germline): SGHTA, FQGNSA. The CDR3 bases are TGTGCCAGCAGCTACACCCGGGAAGATACGCAGTATTTT. It is translated as CASSYTREDTQYF.

CDR3 sequence: CASSYSGPSYEQYF. CDR3 DNA sequence: TGTGCCAGCAGTTATTCGGGACCCTCCTACGAGCAGTACTTC. V and J are TRBV6-2 or TRBV6-3 and TRBJ2-7; TRBD1 or TRBD2 may be the D gene (5 bases each). Germline lookup yields CDR1 MNHEY and CDR2 SVGEGT. The V gene lost 3 bases and the J gene lost 0 bases, with 9 bases spanning the gap. This CDR3 contains 14 residues.

This clonotype occurred a few times. The chain recombines TRBV6-5 with TRBJ1-1; possible D gene TRBD1, 5 bases. CDR3 size: 14 residues. With 3 bases removed from V and 2 bases from J, the gap between germline ends came to 10 bases. Germline CDR1 MNHEY, CDR2 SVGAGI. CDR3 nucleotide sequence: TGTGCCAGCAGTTATATGGGGGTCAACACTGAAGCTTTCTTT. Translation: CASSYMGVNTEAFF.

The rearrangement joins TRBV5-1 to TRBJ2-5; 7 nucleotides line up with TRBD1. Germline V CDR1 and CDR2: SGHRS, YFSETQ. The CDR3 has 13 residues. V dropped 4 bases and J dropped 5; count of bases not matched to a gene: 5. CDR3 coding DNA: TGCGCCAGCAGCAACACAGGGGCCGAGACCCAGTACTTC. Amino acid sequence: CASSNTGAETQYF. Full variable domain (remainder filled in from reference TRBV5-1 and TRBJ2-5): KAGVTQTPRYLIKTRGQQVTLSCSPISGHRSVSWYQQTPGQGLQFLFEYFSETQRNKGNFPGRFSGRQFSNSRSEMNVSTLELGDSALYLCASSNTGAETQYFGPGTRLLVL.

V and J are TRBV28 and TRBJ2-1, with D maybe TRBD2 (6 bases). V was trimmed by 1 base and J by 14 bases, leaving 12 bases between them. CDR1 MDHEN and CDR2 SYDVKM come from the germline V gene. This CDR3 comprises 12 residues. The CDR3 spells CASSLLSREEFF. In nucleotides, the CDR3 is TGTGCCAGCAGTTTATTATCCAGGGAGGAGTTCTTC.

This clonotype was detected only a few times. CDR3 loop: CATSRDGVEQYF. CDR3 DNA: TGTGCCACCAGCAGAGATGGGGTCGAGCAGTACTTC. V gene TRBV15 combines with J gene TRBJ2-7; D not certain. Trimming shortened V by 0 bases and J by 6 bases, and 6 bases separated the two germline ends. CDR1 and CDR2 from the germline V gene are LNHNV and YYDKDF (reference sequence). This CDR3 comprises 12 residues.

The DNA for the CDR3 is TGCAGTGCGAAGTGGGTGAGGCCTGAAGCTTTCTTT. This codes for CSAKWVRPEAFF. The chain uses TRBV20-1 and TRBJ1-1; D remains ambiguous. This CDR3 spans 12 amino acids. Germline V gives CDR1 DFQATT, CDR2 SNEGSKA (reference sequence). V shed 6 bases and J shed 6 bases, with 14 bases lying between them.

This clonotype was counted between two and nine times. The chain employs TRBV18 and TRBJ2-7; the D gene is possibly TRBD2 (6 bases). Germline CDR1 KGHSH, CDR2 LQKENI. V was cut by 2 bases and J by 5 bases, with 10 bases left in between. CDR3 length equals 13 residues. The CDR3 sequence: CASSPSGTDEQYF. The DNA of the CDR3 is TGTGCCAGCTCACCATCGGGGACTGACGAGCAGTACTTC.

This clonotype was seen a handful of times. The chain uses TRBV7-8 and TRBJ1-2, with 9 bases lining up with TRBD1. J was trimmed by 4 bases and V by 2 bases; bases with no gene match: 11. The CDR3 length is 17 residues. Germline values: CDR1 SGHVS, CDR2 FQNEAQ. CDR3 sequence (DNA): TGTGCCAGCAGCTTAACCGGGACAGGGCCTTGGCTCTATGGCTACACCTTC. Translation gives CASSLTGTGPWLYGYTF.

There are a few counts of this clonotype. The CDR3 coding sequence is TGCAGTGCCCGGACAGGGTCTGGCAATCAGCCCCAGCATTTT. Protein product: CSARTGSGNQPQHF. The V gene is TRBV20-1, the J gene TRBJ1-5; TRBD1 matches 8 bases. CDR1 is DFQATT and CDR2 is SNEGSKA in the germline V gene (reference sequence). The ends lost 6 bases at V and 2 bases at J; junction bases unmatched: 6. The CDR3 has 14 residues.

This clonotype was seen a handful of times. The chain combines TRBV6-5 with TRBJ2-3; TRBD2 is a possible D gene (5 bases). The CDR3 sequence is 13 residues long. V lost 4 bases to trimming and J lost 5 bases, with 10 bases between them. Per germline, CDR1 MNHEY and CDR2 SVGAGI. The CDR3 spells CASSSRRGDTQYF. The CDR3 DNA reads TGTGCCAGCAGTTCGCGACGGGGAGATACGCAGTATTTT.

This clonotype was observed many times. The genes are TRBV13 and TRBJ1-1; 7 bases match TRBD1. Germline CDR1 is PRHDT and CDR2 is FYEKMQ (reference sequence). CDR3 length: 13 amino acids. V dropped 5 bases and J dropped 7; count of bases not matched to a gene: 7. CDR3 sequence: CASSLPGQSEAFF. The CDR3 coding sequence is TGTGCCAGCAGCCTTCCGGGACAGAGTGAAGCTTTCTTT. The complete variable domain, with remaining parts taken from reference TRBV13 and TRBJ1-1, reads AAGVIQSPRHLIKEKRETATLKCYPIPRHDTVYWYQQGPGQDPQFLISFYEKMQSDKGSIPDRFSAQQFSDYHSELNMSSLELGDSALYFCASSLPGQSEAFFGQGTRLTVV.

Notes on this clonotype: Mismatch with germline at one junction end may stem from a read error. The chain carries TRBV5-1 and TRBJ1-1; D may be TRBD1 (6 bases). Per the germline V gene, CDR1 is SGHRS and CDR2 is YFSETQ. There are 14 residues in the CDR3. CDR3 residues: CTSSYRVMNTEAFF. In DNA, the CDR3 is TGCACCAGCAGCTACAGGGTTATGAACACTGAAGCTTTCTTT.

At least ten counts were recorded for this clonotype. V gene TRBV7-2 combines with J gene TRBJ2-1; the match to TRBD2 covers 9 bases. The CDR3 has 14 amino acids. Germline values: CDR1 SGHTA, CDR2 FQGNSA. V lost 1 base and J lost 9; bases outside the gene matches: 4. The CDR3 region has the DNA TGTGCCAGCAGCTTAGGCGGGGGGGCCTTTGAGCAGTTCTTC. Residues: CASSLGGGAFEQFF.

This clonotype was counted only a few times. The genes are TRBV20-1 and TRBJ2-3, with a weak D call TRBD2 (6 bases). CDR3 length: 14 amino acids. Germline values: CDR1 DFQATT, CDR2 SNEGSKA (reference sequence). V lost 3 bases, J lost 3 bases, and 13 bases lay in between. CDR3 DNA sequence: TGCAGTGCTAGTAGTCGGGAGCGGACAGATACGCAGTATTTT. Protein: CSASSRERTDTQYF.

This clonotype appeared many times. This chain links TRBV29-1 with TRBJ2-5; the D is unclear. The V gene's germline CDR1 is SQVTM and CDR2 ANQGSEA. V lost 5 bases, J lost 1 base, and 8 bases lay in between. CDR3 size: 12 residues. The CDR3 loop is CSVWTGQETQYF. Here the CDR3 DNA reads TGCAGCGTTTGGACGGGCCAAGAGACCCAGTACTTC.

The chain has TRBV20-1 and TRBJ2-3; D call uncertain. V was clipped by 3 bases and J by 0 bases, with 7 bases between them. CDR1 is DFQATT, CDR2 SNEGSKA, per germline (reference sequence). CDR3 length: 13 residues. Here the CDR3 reads CSASVGSTDTQYF. CDR3 DNA: TGCAGTGCTAGTGTGGGGAGCACAGATACGCAGTATTTT.

The table lists this clonotype with many counts. J is TRBJ1-1 and V is TRBV18, with unresolved D. CDR1 and CDR2 from the germline V gene are KGHSH and LQKENI. V dropped 3 bases and J dropped 7 bases, with 12 bases sitting between them. This CDR3 spans 13 amino acids. CDR3 sequence: CASSPDGINEAFF. The CDR3, as DNA: TGTGCCAGCTCACCGGACGGGATTAATGAAGCTTTCTTT.

This clonotype appeared many times. The genes are TRBV4-2 and TRBJ2-1, with D perhaps TRBD2 (6 bases). The ends were cut back, 2 bases at V and 10 bases at J, with 24 bases in the middle. The CDR3 extends over 17 amino acids. Germline V gene data show CDR1 as LGHNA and CDR2 as YNFKEQ. DNA for the CDR3: TGTGCCAGCAGCCAATCATTGGACTACCTAGGGGCCGGGGAGCAGTTCTTC. Protein sequence: CASSQSLDYLGAGEQFF.

This clonotype was found many times. CDR3 in amino acids: CASSFTGPGAQYF. The CDR3 DNA sequence: TGTGCCAGCAGCTTTACCGGGCCCGGGGCCCAGTACTTC. This sequence joins TRBV7-2 and TRBJ2-5; perhaps TRBD2 as D (5 bases). Germline V gene data show CDR1 as SGHTA and CDR2 as FQGNSA. This CDR3 comprises 13 residues. V was shortened by 3 bases and J by 9 bases, with 14 bases between the two germline ends.

This clonotype was recorded a few times. CDR3 DNA sequence: TGCAGTGCTAGGGGCCCGGCAGATACGCAGTATTTT. As protein: CSARGPADTQYF. The V and J genes are TRBV20-1 and TRBJ2-3; D is unresolved. The CDR3 contains 12 residues. Germline lookup yields CDR1 DFQATT and CDR2 SNEGSKA (reference sequence). V lost 3 bases to trimming and J lost 4 bases, with 8 bases between them.

This clonotype occurred many times. V and J are TRBV6-1 and TRBJ2-7, with unresolved D. This CDR3 has 15 amino acids. V gave up 5 bases and J gave up 1 base, with 15 bases separating them. Germline V gene data show CDR1 as MNHNS and CDR2 as SASEGT. This CDR3 is CASSPSWSRSYEQYF. CDR3 nucleotide sequence: TGTGCCAGCAGTCCTTCGTGGTCGAGATCCTACGAGCAGTACTTC.

The V call is TRBV6-1, the J call TRBJ2-7; tentatively, D is TRBD1 (5 bases). The CDR3 is 13 amino acids. V was pared by 2 bases and J by 6 bases, with 11 bases between. Germline V CDR1 and CDR2: MNHNS, SASEGT. The CDR3 is CASSELFQGEQYF. The CDR3 DNA is TGTGCCAGCAGTGAACTCTTCCAGGGCGAGCAGTACTTC.

The J gene is TRBJ2-2, the V gene TRBV18; 11 nucleotides align to TRBD1. This CDR3 spans 17 amino acids. CDR1 and CDR2 (germline): KGHSH, LQKENI. With V trimmed by 2 bases and J by 5 bases, 7 bases remained unmatched. CDR3: CASSPTGQGALTGELFF. DNA for the CDR3: TGTGCCAGCTCACCAACAGGACAGGGGGCGCTGACCGGGGAGCTGTTTTTT.

There are a few counts of this clonotype. The chain links TRBV5-5 to TRBJ1-3, with TRBD1 matching 8 bases. Germline V gene sequence: CDR1 SGHKS, CDR2 YYEKEE (reference sequence). V lost 3 bases and J lost 2; bases outside the gene matches: 10. The length of the CDR3 is 17 residues. The CDR3 reads CASSSYSGTGTGNTIYF. In nucleotides, the CDR3 is TGTGCCAGCAGCTCCTACTCCGGGACAGGAACTGGAAACACCATATATTTT.

CDR3 in amino acids: CASSPAPEVDTQYF. Here the CDR3 DNA reads TGTGCCAGCAGCCCTGCTCCGGAGGTGGATACGCAGTATTTT. V usage is TRBV7-6 and J usage is TRBJ2-3, with TRBD2 as a possible D gene (5 bases). The CDR3 runs 14 residues. CDR1 and CDR2 from the germline V gene are SGHVS and FNYEAQ. The V gene lost 5 bases and the J gene lost 6 bases, with 15 bases spanning the gap. The full variable domain, rest sourced from reference TRBV7-6 and TRBJ2-3, is GAGVSQSPRYKVTKRGQDVALRCDPISGHVSLYWYRQALGQGPEFLTYFNYEAQQDKSGLPNDRFSAERPEGSISTLTIQRTEQRDSAMYRCASSPAPEVDTQYFGPGTRLTVL.